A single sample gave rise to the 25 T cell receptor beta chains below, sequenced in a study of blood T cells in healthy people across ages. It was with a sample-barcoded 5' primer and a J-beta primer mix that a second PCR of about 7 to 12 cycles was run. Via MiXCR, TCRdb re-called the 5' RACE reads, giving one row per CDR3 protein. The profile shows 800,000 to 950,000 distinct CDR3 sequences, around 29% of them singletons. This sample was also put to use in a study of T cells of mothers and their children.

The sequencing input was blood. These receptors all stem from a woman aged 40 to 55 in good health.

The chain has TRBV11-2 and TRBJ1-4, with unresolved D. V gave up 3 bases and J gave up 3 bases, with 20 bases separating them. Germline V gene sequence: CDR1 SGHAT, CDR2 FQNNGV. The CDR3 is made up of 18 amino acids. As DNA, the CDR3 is TGTGCCAGCAGCTTCACTTTGGGGTTGGAGGGATCTAATGAAAAACTGTTTTTT. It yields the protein CASSFTLGLEGSNEKLFF.

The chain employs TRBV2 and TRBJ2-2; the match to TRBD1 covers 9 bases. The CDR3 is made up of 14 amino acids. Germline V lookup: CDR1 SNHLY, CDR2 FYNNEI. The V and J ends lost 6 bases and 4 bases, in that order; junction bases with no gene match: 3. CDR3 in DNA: TGTGCCAGCAGGGAGGACAGGGGCACCGGGGAGCTGTTTTTT. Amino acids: CASREDRGTGELFF.

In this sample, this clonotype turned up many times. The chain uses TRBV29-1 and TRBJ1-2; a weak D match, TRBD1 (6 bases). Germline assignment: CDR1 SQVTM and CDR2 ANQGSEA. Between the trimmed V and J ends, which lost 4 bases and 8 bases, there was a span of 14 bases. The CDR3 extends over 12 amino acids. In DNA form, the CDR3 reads TGCAGCGTTGTGGTTGACAGGCGAGGCTACACCTTC. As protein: CSVVVDRRGYTF.

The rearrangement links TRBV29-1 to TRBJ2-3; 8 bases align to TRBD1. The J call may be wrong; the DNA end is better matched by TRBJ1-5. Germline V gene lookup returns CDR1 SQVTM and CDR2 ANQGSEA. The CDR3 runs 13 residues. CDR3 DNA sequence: TGCAGCGCTTGCAGGGGGCCGGGAGATACGCAGCATTTT. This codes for CSACRGPGDTQHF.

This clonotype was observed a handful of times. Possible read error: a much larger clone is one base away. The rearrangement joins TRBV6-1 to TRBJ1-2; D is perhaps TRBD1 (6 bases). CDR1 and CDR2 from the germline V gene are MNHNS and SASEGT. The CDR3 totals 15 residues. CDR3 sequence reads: CTSNPLGARRRSYTF. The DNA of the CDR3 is TGTACCAGCAACCCTTTGGGGGCGCGGCGGCGAAGCTACACCTTC.

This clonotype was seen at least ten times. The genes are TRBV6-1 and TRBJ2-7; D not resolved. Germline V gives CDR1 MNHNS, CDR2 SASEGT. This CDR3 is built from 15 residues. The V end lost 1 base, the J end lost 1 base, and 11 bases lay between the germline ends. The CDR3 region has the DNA TGTGCCAGCAGTGAAGATGAAGCAGGATCCTACGAGCAGTACTTC. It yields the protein CASSEDEAGSYEQYF.

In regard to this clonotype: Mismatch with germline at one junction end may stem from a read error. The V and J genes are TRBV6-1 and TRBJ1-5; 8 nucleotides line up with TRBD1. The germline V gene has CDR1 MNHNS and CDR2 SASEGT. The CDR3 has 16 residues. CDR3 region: CASSEAIGQGNRPQHF. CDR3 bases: TGTGCCAGCAGTGAAGCAATTGGACAGGGCAATCGGCCCCAGCATTTT.

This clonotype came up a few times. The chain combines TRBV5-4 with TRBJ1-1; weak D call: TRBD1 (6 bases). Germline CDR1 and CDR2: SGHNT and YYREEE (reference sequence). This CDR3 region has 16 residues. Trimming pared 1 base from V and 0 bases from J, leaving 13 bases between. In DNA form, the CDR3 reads TGTGCCAGCAGCTTGCTAGGGGGGCTACTGAACACTGAAGCTTTCTTT. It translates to CASSLLGGLLNTEAFF.

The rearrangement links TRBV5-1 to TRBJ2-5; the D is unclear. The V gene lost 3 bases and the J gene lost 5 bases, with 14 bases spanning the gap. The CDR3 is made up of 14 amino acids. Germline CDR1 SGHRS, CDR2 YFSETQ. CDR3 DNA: TGCGCCAGCAGCTCTTGGGATGACATGGAGACCCAGTACTTC. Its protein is CASSSWDDMETQYF.

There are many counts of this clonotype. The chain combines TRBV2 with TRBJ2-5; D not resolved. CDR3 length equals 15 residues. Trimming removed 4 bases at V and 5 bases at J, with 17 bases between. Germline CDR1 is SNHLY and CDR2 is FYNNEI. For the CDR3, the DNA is TGTGCCAGCAGTGGAAACACCGGACCCCCGGAGACCCAGTACTTC. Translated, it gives CASSGNTGPPETQYF.

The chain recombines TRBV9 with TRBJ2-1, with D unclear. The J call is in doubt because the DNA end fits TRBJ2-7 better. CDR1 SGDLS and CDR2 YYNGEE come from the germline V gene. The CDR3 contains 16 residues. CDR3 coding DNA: TGTGCCAGCAGCGTAGGACTTCTCGGCTCCTACAATGAGCAGTACTTC. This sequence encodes CASSVGLLGSYNEQYF.

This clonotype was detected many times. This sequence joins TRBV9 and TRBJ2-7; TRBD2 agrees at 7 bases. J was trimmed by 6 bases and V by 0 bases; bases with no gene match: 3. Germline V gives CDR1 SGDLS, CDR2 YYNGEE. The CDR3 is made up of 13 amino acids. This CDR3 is CASSVGGGSEQYF. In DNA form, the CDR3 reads TGTGCCAGCAGCGTAGGGGGAGGGTCCGAGCAGTACTTC.

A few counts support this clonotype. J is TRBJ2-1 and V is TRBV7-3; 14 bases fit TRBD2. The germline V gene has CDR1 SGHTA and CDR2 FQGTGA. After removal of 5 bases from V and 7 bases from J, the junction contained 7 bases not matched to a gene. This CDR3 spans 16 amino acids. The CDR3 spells CASSPGLAGGPNEQFF. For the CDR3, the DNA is TGTGCCAGCAGCCCCGGACTAGCGGGGGGCCCTAATGAGCAGTTCTTC.

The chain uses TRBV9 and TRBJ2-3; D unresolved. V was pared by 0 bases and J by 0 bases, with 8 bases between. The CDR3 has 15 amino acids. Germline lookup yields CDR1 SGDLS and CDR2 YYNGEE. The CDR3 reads CASSVEVWSTDTQYF. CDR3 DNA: TGTGCCAGCAGCGTAGAGGTATGGAGCACAGATACGCAGTATTTT.

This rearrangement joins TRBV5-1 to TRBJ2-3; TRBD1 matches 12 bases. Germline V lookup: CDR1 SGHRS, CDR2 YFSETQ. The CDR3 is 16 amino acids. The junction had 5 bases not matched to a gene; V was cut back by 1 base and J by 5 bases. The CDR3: CASSLYGTGGLDTQYF. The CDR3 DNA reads TGCGCCAGCAGCTTGTATGGGACAGGGGGCCTAGATACGCAGTATTTT.

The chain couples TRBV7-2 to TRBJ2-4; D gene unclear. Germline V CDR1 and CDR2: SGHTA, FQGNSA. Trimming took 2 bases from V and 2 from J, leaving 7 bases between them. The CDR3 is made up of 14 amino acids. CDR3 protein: CASSLSTSKNIQYF. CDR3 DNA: TGTGCCAGCAGCTTAAGTACGTCCAAAAACATTCAGTACTTC.

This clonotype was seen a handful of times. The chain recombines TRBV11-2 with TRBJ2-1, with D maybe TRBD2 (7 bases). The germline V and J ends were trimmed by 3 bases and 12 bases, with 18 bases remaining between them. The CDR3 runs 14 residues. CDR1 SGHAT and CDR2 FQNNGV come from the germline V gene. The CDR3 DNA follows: TGTGCCAGCAGCTTCTCGGCGGGGGCGCCTACGCAGTTCTTC. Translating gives CASSFSAGAPTQFF.

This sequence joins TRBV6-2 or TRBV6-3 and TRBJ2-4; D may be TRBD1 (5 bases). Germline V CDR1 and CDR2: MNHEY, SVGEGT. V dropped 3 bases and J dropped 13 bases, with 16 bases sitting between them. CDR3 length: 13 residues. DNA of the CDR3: TGTGCCAGCAGTTATGGGGCCGCCAATGAGCAGTACTTC. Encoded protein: CASSYGAANEQYF.

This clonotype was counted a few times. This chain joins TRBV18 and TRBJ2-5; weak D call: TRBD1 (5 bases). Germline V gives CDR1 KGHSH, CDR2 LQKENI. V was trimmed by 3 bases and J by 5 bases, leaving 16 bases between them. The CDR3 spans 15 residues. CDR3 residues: CASSPRTKSSETQYF. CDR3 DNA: TGTGCCAGCTCACCGAGGACAAAGTCATCGGAGACCCAGTACTTC.

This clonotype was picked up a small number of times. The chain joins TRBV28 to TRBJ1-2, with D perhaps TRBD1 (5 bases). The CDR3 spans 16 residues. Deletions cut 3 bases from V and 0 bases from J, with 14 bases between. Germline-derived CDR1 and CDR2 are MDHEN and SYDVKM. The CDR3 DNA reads TGTGCCAGCAGTTTTAGAAGGGGCGGCGCTAACTATGGCTACACCTTC. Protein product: CASSFRRGGANYGYTF.

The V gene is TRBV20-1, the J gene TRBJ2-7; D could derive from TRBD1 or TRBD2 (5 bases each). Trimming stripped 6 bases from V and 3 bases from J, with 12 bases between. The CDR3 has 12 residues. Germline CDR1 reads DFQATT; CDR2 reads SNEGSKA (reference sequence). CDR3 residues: CSAPERGYEQYF. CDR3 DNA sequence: TGCAGTGCCCCGGAGAGGGGCTACGAGCAGTACTTC.

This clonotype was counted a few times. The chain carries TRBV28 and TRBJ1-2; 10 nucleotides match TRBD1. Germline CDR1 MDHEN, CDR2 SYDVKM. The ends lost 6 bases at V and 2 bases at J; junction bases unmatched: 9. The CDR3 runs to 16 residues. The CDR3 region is CASRARGQGVNYGYTF. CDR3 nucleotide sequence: TGTGCCAGCAGGGCCAGAGGACAGGGGGTAAACTATGGCTACACCTTC.

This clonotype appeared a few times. The CDR3 loop is CASSYSGLGEGFF. CDR3 nucleotide sequence: TGTGCCAGCAGTTACTCGGGGCTGGGCGAGGGTTTCTTT. The rearrangement uses TRBV6-5 and TRBJ1-1; TRBD1 might be the D (5 bases). The CDR3 consists of 13 residues. Trimming cost V 0 bases and J 13 bases, with 15 bases left between them. The germline V gene encodes CDR1 MNHEY and CDR2 SVGAGI.

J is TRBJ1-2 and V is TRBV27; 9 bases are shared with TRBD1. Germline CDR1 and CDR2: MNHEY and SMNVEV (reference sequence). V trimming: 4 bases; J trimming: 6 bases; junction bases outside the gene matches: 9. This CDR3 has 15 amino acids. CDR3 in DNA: TGTGCCAGCAGTTCGGCTAACAGGGGGCGGAATGGCTACACCTTC. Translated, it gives CASSSANRGRNGYTF.

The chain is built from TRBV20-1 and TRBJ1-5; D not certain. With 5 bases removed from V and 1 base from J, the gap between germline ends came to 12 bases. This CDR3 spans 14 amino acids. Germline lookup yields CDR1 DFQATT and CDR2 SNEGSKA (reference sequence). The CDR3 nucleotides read TGCAGTGCTGAGAAGGTAGGCAGCAATCAGCCCCAGCATTTT. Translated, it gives CSAEKVGSNQPQHF.